Presented here are 18 T cell receptor beta chains from one specimen sequenced in a study of blood T cell repertoires in COVID-19. The protocol was immunoSEQ multiplex PCR, while the TCRdb copy is restricted to in-frame clones and leaves out a portion. Here the sample spans over 150,000 clones, roughly 85% being singletons. Sequencing was carried out using peripheral blood. The source is a man between 50 and 59 years old with active or convalescent COVID-19.

The chain couples TRBV4-3 to TRBJ1-1; 10 bases map to TRBD1. Germline V CDR1 and CDR2: LGHNA, YSLEER. This CDR3 comprises 16 residues. The V and J ends lost 5 bases and 3 bases, in that order; junction bases with no gene match: 9. CDR3 sequence: CASSLRQGARDTEAFF. The CDR3 region has the DNA TGCGCCAGCAGCTTGCGACAGGGGGCGCGAGACACTGAAGCTTTCTTT.

CDR3 nucleotide sequence: TGTGCCAGCAGGAACCTCGGGTTCGACTATGGCTACACCTTC. Translated: CASRNLGFDYGYTF. V gene TRBV2 combines with J gene TRBJ1-2, with no clear D. Trimming stripped 6 bases from V and 3 bases from J, with 14 bases between. The V gene's germline CDR1 is SNHLY and CDR2 FYNNEI. The CDR3 consists of 14 residues.

This clone has only a few counts. The chain's CDR3 is CASSLRANNEQFF. CDR3 nucleotides: TGTGCCAGCAGCTTGCGGGCTAACAATGAGCAGTTCTTC. V is TRBV7-3 and J is TRBJ2-1; D is perhaps TRBD2 (5 bases). This CDR3 spans 13 amino acids. CDR1 SGHTA and CDR2 FQGTGA come from the germline V gene. Trimming stripped 3 bases from V and 5 bases from J, with 8 bases between.

The rearrangement uses TRBV28 and TRBJ1-2; D may be TRBD1 (6 bases). V dropped 4 bases and J dropped 0 bases, with 9 bases sitting between them. Germline V gene lookup returns CDR1 MDHEN and CDR2 SYDVKM. CDR3 length equals 14 residues. CDR3 in DNA: TGTGCCAGCAGTTCCTACAGGGCTAACTATGGCTACACCTTC. The encoded protein is CASSSYRANYGYTF.

V and J are TRBV28 and TRBJ2-7; 7 bases are shared with TRBD2. Germline assignment: CDR1 MDHEN and CDR2 SYDVKM. This CDR3 is built from 12 residues. The V segment lost 5 bases and the J segment 4 bases; nucleotides outside the gene matches: 2. CDR3 nucleotide sequence: TGTGCCAGCAGTCCACTAGCGTACGAGCAGTACTTC. It codes for CASSPLAYEQYF.

The chain has TRBV20-1 and TRBJ1-2, with 9 bases lining up with TRBD1. The CDR3 is 14 amino acids. With 3 bases clipped from V and 2 bases from J, the junction kept 4 bases outside the gene matches. Germline V gives CDR1 DFQATT, CDR2 SNEGSKA (reference sequence). The CDR3 sequence: CSASSDRGNYGYTF. The DNA of the CDR3 is TGCAGTGCTAGTTCGGACAGGGGAAACTATGGCTACACCTTC.

This clone has only one observation. The chain uses TRBV30 and TRBJ2-5; D perhaps matches TRBD2 (7 bases). CDR1 is GTSNPN, CDR2 SVGIG, per germline (reference sequence). V lost 2 bases, J lost 1 base, and 14 bases lay in between. The CDR3 runs 15 residues. This chain's CDR3 is CAWSTQGGGQETQYF. The CDR3 DNA is TGTGCCTGGAGTACTCAGGGAGGGGGCCAAGAGACCCAGTACTTC.

The chain uses TRBV7-2 and TRBJ1-5, with TRBD1 matching over 7 bases. J was trimmed by 2 bases and V by 6 bases; bases with no gene match: 7. The CDR3 contains 15 residues. Germline V gene lookup returns CDR1 SGHTA and CDR2 FQGNSA. In DNA form, the CDR3 reads TGTGCCAGCAGTCCTAGGGGGCCTGGCAATCAGCCCCAGCATTTT. Translating it yields CASSPRGPGNQPQHF.

The V and J genes are TRBV1 and TRBJ2-5; the table assigns TRBD1, which was not confirmed against the DNA. TRBV1 is termed a pseudogene. The CDR3 covers 16 residues. In nucleotides, the CDR3 is TGCACCAGCAGCCCGAGAGGACAGGGGGGGTTCCAGACCCAGTACTTC. It is translated as CTSSPRGQGGFQTQYF.

A remark on this clone: A far larger clone is off by one base, so a read error is likely. CDR3 sequence (DNA): TGTGCCAGCAGGGACAGTAACTATGGCTACACCTTC. This sequence encodes CASRDSNYGYTF. V and J are TRBV25-1 and TRBJ1-2; possibly TRBD1 for D (6 bases). CDR1 MGHDK and CDR2 SYGVNS come from the germline V gene. Trimming took 6 bases from V and 1 from J, leaving 6 bases between them. CDR3 length equals 12 residues.

This clone has a single count. V gene TRBV4-2 combines with J gene TRBJ2-3, with TRBD2 as a possible D gene (6 bases). CDR3 length: 16 amino acids. Trimming shortened V by 0 bases and J by 0 bases, and 10 bases separated the two germline ends. Germline values: CDR1 LGHNA, CDR2 YNFKEQ. Here the CDR3 reads CASSQDWAGSTDTQYF. DNA of the CDR3: TGTGCCAGCAGCCAAGATTGGGCGGGGAGCACAGATACGCAGTATTTT.

This rearrangement joins TRBV6-5 to TRBJ1-1; D is undetermined. This CDR3 spans 12 amino acids. Trimming took off 5 bases at V and 10 bases at J, with 14 bases between the two ends. Germline CDR1 reads MNHEY; CDR2 reads SVGAGI. The CDR3 is CASSPAGEGAFF. Here the CDR3 DNA reads TGTGCCAGCAGTCCCGCCGGGGAGGGAGCTTTCTTT.

This chain connects TRBV6-4 to TRBJ1-1; D is unclear. The germline V gene encodes CDR1 MRHNA and CDR2 SNTAGT. The V and J ends lost 6 bases and 3 bases respectively, with 11 bases between them. This CDR3 is built from 13 residues. CDR3 region: CASSVAGYTEAFF. Written as DNA, the CDR3 is TGTGCCAGCAGCGTAGCCGGGTACACTGAAGCTTTCTTT.

The chain couples TRBV7-2 to TRBJ1-4; 9 bases map to TRBD1. J lost 6 bases, V lost 1 base, and 3 bases had no gene match. CDR1 and CDR2 from the germline V gene are SGHTA and FQGNSA. This CDR3 is built from 15 residues. CDR3 amino acids: CASSLGQGVDEKLFF. The CDR3 nucleotides read TGTGCCAGCAGCTTAGGACAGGGGGTCGATGAAAAACTGTTTTTT.

The genes are TRBV12-3 or TRBV12-4 and TRBJ1-5, with D maybe TRBD1 (5 bases). V was cut by 4 bases and J by 5 bases, with 9 bases left in between. The CDR3 sequence is 13 residues long. In nucleotides, the CDR3 is TGTGCCAGCAGTTCTTCAGGGTATCAGCCCCAGCATTTT. Protein sequence: CASSSSGYQPQHF.

The chain joins TRBV7-7 to TRBJ2-7, with 9 bases matching TRBD2. V trimming: 2 bases; J trimming: 2 bases; junction bases outside the gene matches: 13. CDR1 is SSHAT, CDR2 FNYEAQ, per germline (reference sequence). The CDR3 extends over 18 amino acids. The CDR3 here is CASSLNYAGGKATYEQYF. CDR3 nucleotide sequence: TGTGCCAGCAGCTTAAATTACGCGGGAGGGAAAGCAACCTACGAGCAGTACTTC.

This chain connects TRBV29-1 to TRBJ2-2; D gene uncertain. Germline CDR1 is SQVTM and CDR2 is ANQGSEA. The CDR3 is 13 residues long. V lost 7 bases to trimming and J lost 0 bases, with 9 bases between them. CDR3 sequence: CSGGPPNTGELFF. The CDR3 DNA is TGCAGCGGCGGCCCTCCGAACACCGGGGAGCTGTTTTTT.

The V gene is TRBV28, the J gene TRBJ1-4, with TRBD1 matching 7 bases. J gave up 8 bases and V 4 bases, and 16 bases lay outside the gene matches. CDR3 length equals 17 residues. Germline CDR1 MDHEN, CDR2 SYDVKM. The CDR3 reads CASSSPSFEGAREKLFF. CDR3 nucleotide sequence: TGTGCCAGCAGTTCCCCGAGCTTCGAGGGGGCGAGGGAAAAACTGTTTTTT.